The 32 T cell receptor beta chains below all came from one sample that was sequenced in a study of blood T cell repertoires in COVID-19. TCRdb's table, derived via immunoSEQ multiplex PCR, lists solely in-frame clones and lacks some. Altogether approximately 230,000 clones are present, 79% being singletons, with the ten largest covering approximately 4%. Sequencing was carried out using peripheral blood. The origin of the receptors is a woman in her 40s with active or convalescent COVID-19.

This clone occurred once. The rearrangement links TRBV11-3 to TRBJ2-1, with 11 bases lining up with TRBD2. V dropped 10 bases and J dropped 2; count of bases not matched to a gene: 7. The germline CDR1 and CDR2 sequences are SGHNT and YENEEA. The CDR3 runs 15 residues. The CDR3, as DNA: TGTGCCAATATTCTAGCGGGGGGAGCCTACAATGAGCAGTTCTTC. As protein: CANILAGGAYNEQFF.

The chain uses TRBV19 and TRBJ2-4; 8 nucleotides match TRBD2. V dropped 3 bases and J dropped 0; count of bases not matched to a gene: 4. The germline gives CDR1 LNHDA, CDR2 SQIVND (reference sequence). CDR3 length: 16 residues. In nucleotides, the CDR3 is TGTGCCAGTAGTATGACGAGCGGGGGAGCCAAAAACATTCAGTACTTC. Protein product: CASSMTSGGAKNIQYF. The full variable domain, its missing parts supplied by reference TRBV19 and TRBJ2-4, is DGGITQSPKYLFRKEGQNVTLSCEQNLNHDAMYWYRQDPGQGLRLIYYSQIVNDFQKGDIAEGYSVSREKKESFPLTVTSAQKNPTAFYLCASSMTSGGAKNIQYFGAGTRLSVL.

This clone was detected ten times or more. This sequence joins TRBV27 and TRBJ1-6; D possibly corresponds to TRBD1 (6 bases). The CDR3 contains 14 residues. The V end was cut by 7 bases, the J end by 6 bases, with 13 bases between. Germline CDR1 reads MNHEY; CDR2 reads SMNVEV (reference sequence). CDR3 nucleotides: TGTGCCAGCACCCTGGACAGACCTAATTCACCCCTCCACTTT. Residues: CASTLDRPNSPLHF.

The chain recombines TRBV28 with TRBJ1-2; TRBD1 agrees at 7 bases. The V gene end was trimmed by 6 bases and the J gene end by 4 bases; junction bases not matched to a gene: 8. This CDR3 is 14 amino acids long. Germline CDR1 reads MDHEN; CDR2 reads SYDVKM. DNA for the CDR3: TGTGCCAGCAGGTTACAGGGGCGCCCCTATGGCTACACCTTC. As protein: CASRLQGRPYGYTF.

Ten or more counts support this clone. The rearrangement uses TRBV27 and TRBJ1-6; 7 bases fit TRBD1. Trimming cost V 6 bases and J 8 bases; bases outside gene matches: 13. Germline V CDR1 and CDR2: MNHEY, SMNVEV (reference sequence). The CDR3 loop spans 16 amino acids. CDR3 amino acids: CASSTGGNRGYSPLHF. The CDR3 DNA reads TGTGCCAGCAGCACCGGGGGAAACAGGGGTTATTCACCCCTCCACTTT.

The genes are TRBV19 and TRBJ1-3; 8 bases fit TRBD1. The CDR3 covers 13 residues. Germline V lookup: CDR1 LNHDA, CDR2 SQIVND (reference sequence). Germline trimming cut 10 bases from V and 0 bases from J; bases unmatched to any gene: 2. The CDR3, as DNA: TGTGCCACTGACAGGGGCTCTGGAAACACCATATATTTT. Amino acids: CATDRGSGNTIYF.

The chain recombines TRBV3-1 (or the pseudogene TRBV3-2) with TRBJ1-6, with D possibly matching TRBD1 (5 bases). With 8 bases removed from V and 0 bases from J, the gap between germline ends came to 14 bases. The CDR3 is 16 amino acids. From germline, CDR1 is LGHDT and CDR2 YNNKEL (reference sequence). CDR3 loop: CASQTSGGSYNSPLHF. DNA for the CDR3: TGTGCCAGCCAAACCTCCGGGGGCTCCTATAATTCACCCCTCCACTTT.

This clone has just a few counts. This chain connects TRBV3-1 (or the pseudogene TRBV3-2) to TRBJ1-6; possibly TRBD1 for D (5 bases). The CDR3 length is 12 residues. V was clipped by 3 bases and J by 9 bases, with 6 bases between them. Germline CDR1 is LGHDT and CDR2 is YNNKEL (reference sequence). CDR3 bases: TGTGCCAGCAGCCACAGGGCTTCACCCCTCCACTTT. Protein product: CASSHRASPLHF.

This clone was picked up one time. The chain uses TRBV3-1 (or the pseudogene TRBV3-2) and TRBJ2-5; possibly TRBD2 for D (5 bases). This CDR3 has 15 amino acids. V lost 1 base and J 5 bases, leaving 14 bases between the germline ends. Germline V CDR1 and CDR2: LGHDT, YNNKEL (reference sequence). The CDR3, as DNA: TGTGCCAGCAGCCAAGGTGTCGGGGTGCAGGAGACCCAGTACTTC. Translated: CASSQGVGVQETQYF.

There are a few counts of this clone. The gene calls are TRBV2 and TRBJ1-6; TRBD1 matches 8 bases. This CDR3 comprises 14 residues. CDR1 and CDR2 from the germline V gene are SNHLY and FYNNEI. V dropped 5 bases and J dropped 9; count of bases not matched to a gene: 6. The DNA of the CDR3 is TGTGCCAGCAGTCCTGACAGGGGAAGTTCACCCCTCCACTTT. Translated, it gives CASSPDRGSSPLHF. Drawing the rest from reference TRBV2 and TRBJ1-6, the complete variable domain is EPEVTQTPSHQVTQMGQEVILRCVPISNHLYFYWYRQILGQKVEFLVSFYNNEISEKSEIFDDQFSVERPDGSNFTLKIRSTKLEDSAMYFCASSPDRGSSPLHFGNGTRLTVT.

The chain recombines TRBV30 with TRBJ1-1; D remains unclear. Trimming pared 2 bases from V and 3 bases from J, leaving 13 bases between. CDR1 and CDR2 (germline): GTSNPN, SVGIG (reference sequence). There are 14 residues in the CDR3. The CDR3 nucleotides read TGTGCCTGGAGTTTTAGGAAGGGAGACACTGAAGCTTTCTTT. This codes for CAWSFRKGDTEAFF.

The J gene is TRBJ1-1, the V gene TRBV14; TRBD1 matches at 7 bases. The CDR3 extends over 15 amino acids. CDR1 SGHDN and CDR2 FVKESK come from the germline V gene. The J segment lost 1 base and the V segment lost 1 base, leaving 3 bases of the junction unmatched. The DNA of the CDR3 is TGTGCCAGCAGCCAAGTAGGACAGGCGAACACTGAAGCTTTCTTT. This sequence encodes CASSQVGQANTEAFF.

This chain uses TRBV5-1 with TRBJ2-5; TRBD2 is a possible D gene (7 bases). There are 12 residues in the CDR3. V lost 5 bases, J lost 5 bases, and 10 bases lay in between. The germline gives CDR1 SGHRS, CDR2 YFSETQ. The CDR3, as DNA: TGCGCCAGCAGAGGGGGGGCTGAGACCCAGTACTTC. This codes for CASRGGAETQYF. The full variable domain, in which reference TRBV5-1 and TRBJ2-5 provide the parts outside the CDR3, is KAGVTQTPRYLIKTRGQQVTLSCSPISGHRSVSWYQQTPGQGLQFLFEYFSETQRNKGNFPGRFSGRQFSNSRSEMNVSTLELGDSALYLCASRGGAETQYFGPGTRLLVL.

The rearrangement uses TRBV18 and TRBJ2-7; tentative D call: TRBD1 (6 bases). The germline gives CDR1 KGHSH, CDR2 LQKENI. The V end lost 3 bases, the J end lost 3 bases, and 15 bases lay between the germline ends. CDR3 length: 15 amino acids. The CDR3 here is CASSPSSGQSYEQYF. The CDR3 DNA is TGTGCCAGCTCACCGTCCAGTGGACAGAGCTACGAGCAGTACTTC.

The gene calls are TRBV6-6 and TRBJ1-4; 7 nucleotides agree with TRBD1. The CDR3 runs 15 residues. Trimming cost V 7 bases and J 2 bases; bases outside gene matches: 7. Germline V lookup: CDR1 MNHNY, CDR2 SVGAGI (reference sequence). CDR3 in amino acids: CASIRQGGTNEKLFF. CDR3 nucleotides: TGTGCCAGCATTAGACAGGGTGGGACTAATGAAAAACTGTTTTTT.

The chain couples TRBV6-5 to TRBJ1-2, with a possible D match to TRBD1 (5 bases). V lost 8 bases and J 6 bases, leaving 7 bases between the germline ends. Germline CDR1 and CDR2: MNHEY and SVGAGI. The CDR3 loop spans 10 amino acids. The CDR3 DNA sequence: TGTGCCAGCCCGGGGGATGGCTACACCTTC. It specifies CASPGDGYTF.

In regard to this clone: At one boundary the junction diverges from the germline segment, which might be a read error. The genes are TRBV7-6 and TRBJ2-1; 10 positions agree with TRBD2. The CDR3 sequence is 15 residues long. The germline V gene encodes CDR1 SGHVS and CDR2 FNYEAQ. Here the CDR3 reads CASSLAGAGGPMKVF. DNA of the CDR3: TGTGCCAGCAGCTTAGCCGGAGCGGGGGGGCCAATGAAAGTCTTC.

The sample holds one count of this clone. CDR3 in amino acids: CAWRTRDRVNYGYTF. The CDR3 region has the DNA TGTGCCTGGCGAACTCGGGACAGGGTGAACTATGGCTACACCTTC. This chain uses TRBV30 with TRBJ1-2, with 9 bases lining up with TRBD1. With 5 bases clipped from V and 2 bases from J, the junction kept 9 bases outside the gene matches. The CDR3 sequence is 15 residues long. Germline lookup yields CDR1 GTSNPN and CDR2 SVGIG (reference sequence).

The chain carries TRBV27 and TRBJ1-2; 9 nucleotides line up with TRBD1. Germline-derived CDR1 and CDR2 are MNHEY and SMNVEV (reference sequence). CDR3 length: 15 residues. After removal of 5 bases from V and 2 bases from J, the junction contained 6 bases not matched to a gene. The CDR3 coding sequence is TGTGCCAGCAGTGGCCGGGACAGGGAAAACTATGGCTACACCTTC. It codes for CASSGRDRENYGYTF.

CDR3 DNA sequence: TGTGCCTGGAGAACAGGATTGGGGCCCTACGAGCAGTACTTC. It codes for CAWRTGLGPYEQYF. V and J are TRBV30 and TRBJ2-7, with a possible D match to TRBD1 (5 bases). Germline CDR1 GTSNPN, CDR2 SVGIG (reference sequence). The CDR3 has 14 amino acids. V was clipped by 3 bases and J by 2 bases, with 14 bases between them. Supplemented by reference TRBV30 and TRBJ2-7, the full variable domain reads SQTIHQWPATLVQPVGSPLSLECTVEGTSNPNLYWYRQAAGRGLQLLFYSVGIGQISSEVPQNLSASRPQDRQFILSSKKLLLSDSGFYLCAWRTGLGPYEQYFGPGTRLTVT.

The chain recombines TRBV30 with TRBJ1-2; TRBD1 might be the D (6 bases). CDR1 and CDR2 from the germline V gene are GTSNPN and SVGIG (reference sequence). The germline V and J ends were trimmed by 4 bases and 7 bases, with 10 bases remaining between them. This CDR3 is 11 amino acids long. The CDR3 sequence: CAWNTGSGYTF. In nucleotides, the CDR3 is TGTGCCTGGAATACAGGGAGTGGCTACACCTTC. The variable domain in full, completed from reference TRBV30 and TRBJ1-2, reads SQTIHQWPATLVQPVGSPLSLECTVEGTSNPNLYWYRQAAGRGLQLLFYSVGIGQISSEVPQNLSASRPQDRQFILSSKKLLLSDSGFYLCAWNTGSGYTFGSGTRLTVV.

The chain is built from TRBV11-1 and TRBJ2-5, with TRBD2 as a possible D gene (6 bases). With 5 bases removed from V and 1 base from J, the gap between germline ends came to 14 bases. From germline, CDR1 is SGHAT and CDR2 FQDESV (reference sequence). The CDR3 sequence is 15 residues long. CDR3 loop: CASSLRGGRQETQYF. CDR3 bases: TGTGCCAGCAGCCTGCGGGGCGGTCGCCAAGAGACCCAGTACTTC.

V and J are TRBV19 and TRBJ1-1; a weak D match, TRBD1 (5 bases). CDR3 length: 14 residues. In germline, CDR1 is LNHDA, CDR2 SQIVND (reference sequence). Trimming shortened V by 6 bases and J by 5 bases, and 16 bases separated the two germline ends. This CDR3 reads CASSAGRGYTEAFF. The CDR3 bases are TGTGCCAGTAGCGCCGGGAGGGGATATACTGAAGCTTTCTTT.

The rearrangement links TRBV19 to TRBJ1-3, with TRBD1 as a possible D gene (5 bases). The V end was cut by 5 bases, the J end by 4 bases, with 15 bases between. Germline V CDR1 and CDR2: LNHDA, SQIVND (reference sequence). The CDR3 is 15 residues long. The CDR3 loop is CASSPGPGAGNTIYF. In DNA form, the CDR3 reads TGTGCCAGTAGTCCTGGGCCTGGGGCAGGAAACACCATATATTTT.

The V gene is TRBV7-9, the J gene TRBJ1-6; a possible D gene is TRBD1 (5 bases). The germline V gene encodes CDR1 SEHNR and CDR2 FQNEAQ (reference sequence). Between the trimmed V and J ends, which lost 4 bases and 7 bases, there was a span of 11 bases. The CDR3 contains 14 residues. This CDR3 reads CASSSGGANSPLHF. CDR3 sequence (DNA): TGTGCCAGCAGCTCCGGGGGAGCGAATTCACCCCTCCACTTT. Drawing the rest from reference TRBV7-9 and TRBJ1-6, the complete variable domain is DTGVSQNPRHKITKRGQNVTFRCDPISEHNRLYWYRQTLGQGPEFLTYFQNEAQLEKSRLLSDRFSAERPKGSFSTLEIQRTEQGDSAMYLCASSSGGANSPLHFGNGTRLTVT.

J is TRBJ1-2 and V is TRBV2; TRBD1 matches at 8 bases. The CDR3 loop spans 14 amino acids. Germline CDR1 is SNHLY and CDR2 is FYNNEI. The junction had 7 bases not matched to a gene; V was cut back by 6 bases and J by 4 bases. This CDR3 is CASRIQGGVYGYTF. The DNA of the CDR3 is TGTGCCAGCAGGATACAGGGGGGGGTCTATGGCTACACCTTC.

The chain joins TRBV13 to TRBJ1-4; D ambiguous. There are 13 residues in the CDR3. With 0 bases removed from V and 10 bases from J, the gap between germline ends came to 9 bases. Germline CDR1 PRHDT, CDR2 FYEKMQ (reference sequence). The CDR3 DNA is TGTGCCAGCAGCTTAGGGGGCGTGGGAAAACTGTTTTTT. It translates to CASSLGGVGKLFF.

The chain employs TRBV7-3 and TRBJ2-3, with no clear D. V lost 4 bases and J 2 bases, leaving 10 bases between the germline ends. CDR3 size: 14 residues. Germline V gene sequence: CDR1 SGHTA, CDR2 FQGTGA. The CDR3 region is CASSSGLYTDTQYF. In DNA, the CDR3 is TGTGCCAGCAGCTCTGGGCTCTACACAGATACGCAGTATTTT.

V is TRBV3-1 (or the pseudogene TRBV3-2) and J is TRBJ2-2; 7 bases map to TRBD2. Germline CDR1 is LGHDT and CDR2 is YNNKEL (reference sequence). V lost 4 bases, J lost 0 bases, and 2 bases stayed unmatched. This CDR3 has 15 residues. The CDR3 reads CASSLGGANTGELFF. CDR3 nucleotides: TGTGCCAGCAGCCTTGGGGGGGCGAACACCGGGGAGCTGTTTTTT.

V and J are TRBV7-9 and TRBJ1-5, with 8 bases identical to TRBD1. There are 15 residues in the CDR3. Germline V lookup: CDR1 SEHNR, CDR2 FQNEAQ (reference sequence). J was trimmed by 5 bases and V by 3 bases; bases with no gene match: 6. DNA for the CDR3: TGTGCCAGCAGCTTGCAGGGGGCAGGAGATCAGCCCCAGCATTTT. The encoded protein is CASSLQGAGDQPQHF.

Here the CDR3 DNA reads TGTGCCAGCACCAGGACTGAGACAGATACGCAGTATTTT. Translating it yields CASTRTETDTQYF. The chain is built from TRBV13 and TRBJ2-3; possible D gene TRBD2, 5 bases. From germline, CDR1 is PRHDT and CDR2 FYEKMQ (reference sequence). The CDR3 runs 13 residues. Deletions cut 7 bases from V and 3 bases from J, with 11 bases between.

The chain combines TRBV29-1 with TRBJ2-5, with D possibly being TRBD1 (5 bases). The CDR3 is 13 residues long. Germline CDR1 reads SQVTM; CDR2 reads ANQGSEA. Deletions cut 6 bases from V and 5 bases from J, with 16 bases between. The CDR3 protein is CSVGPAGLETQYF. The CDR3 nucleotides are TGCAGCGTCGGCCCCGCAGGGCTCGAGACCCAGTACTTC.